Below, 18 T cell receptor beta chains from the same sample are listed, as sequenced in a study of Graves' ophthalmopathy and Graves' hyperthyroidism. Beta-chain TCR CDR3 regions were amplified from RNA transcripts. First-round RT-PCR with HTBI primers preceded a second-round multiplex PCR. MiXCR, run by TCRdb on the multiplex PCR reads, gives a single entry per CDR3 protein. The sample lists about 550,000 distinct CDR3 sequences; under 40% were seen once. Material for sequencing was peripheral blood or thyroid tissue (not recorded which). The source of these receptors is an adult man with Graves' hyperthyroidism.

This clonotype was seen at least ten times. The chain couples TRBV29-1 to TRBJ1-2; tentative D call: TRBD1 (5 bases). The V end lost 7 bases, the J end lost 6 bases, and 12 bases lay between the germline ends. Germline V CDR1 and CDR2: SQVTM, ANQGSEA. This CDR3 has 11 residues. The CDR3 DNA is TGCAGCGCCAAGAGGACAAATGGCTACACCTTC. This translates into CSAKRTNGYTF. The variable domain in full, completed from reference TRBV29-1 and TRBJ1-2, reads SAVISQKPSRDICQRGTSLTIQCQVDSQVTMMFWYRQQPGQSLTLIATANQGSEATYESGFVIDKFPISRPNLTFSTLTVSNMSPEDSSIYLCSAKRTNGYTFGSGTRLTVV.

Ten or more counts support this clonotype. The genes are TRBV19 and TRBJ2-2, with a possible D match to TRBD1 (6 bases). Looked up from germline, CDR1 is LNHDA and CDR2 is SQIVND (reference sequence). The V end was cut by 3 bases, the J end by 4 bases, with 12 bases between. The CDR3 runs to 15 residues. The CDR3 sequence is CASSISGVGTGELFF. The CDR3 bases are TGTGCCAGTAGTATTTCAGGGGTTGGCACCGGGGAGCTGTTTTTT.

The V call is TRBV2, the J call TRBJ1-2, with D maybe TRBD1 (5 bases). The CDR3 contains 13 residues. CDR1 is SNHLY, CDR2 FYNNEI, per germline. The V and J ends lost 8 bases and 2 bases respectively, with 12 bases between them. CDR3 sequence (DNA): TGTGCCAGCGAGCCAACAGGCAACTATGGCTACACCTTC. Its translation is CASEPTGNYGYTF. Full variable domain (outside the CDR3, taken from reference TRBV2 and TRBJ1-2): EPEVTQTPSHQVTQMGQEVILRCVPISNHLYFYWYRQILGQKVEFLVSFYNNEISEKSEIFDDQFSVERPDGSNFTLKIRSTKLEDSAMYFCASEPTGNYGYTFGSGTRLTVV.

The chain is built from TRBV11-2 and TRBJ2-3, with D possibly being TRBD2 (6 bases). V shed 4 bases and J shed 1 base, with 15 bases lying between them. Germline CDR1 and CDR2: SGHAT and FQNNGV. The CDR3 totals 16 residues. DNA for the CDR3: TGTGCCAGCAGCTGGGGCCGGAGGAGGGGCACAGATACGCAGTATTTT. Its translation: CASSWGRRRGTDTQYF.

This clonotype was detected only once. The V and J genes are TRBV7-6 and TRBJ2-5; TRBD2 is a possible D gene (6 bases). Trimming pared 1 base from V and 1 base from J, leaving 22 bases between. This CDR3 contains 19 residues. Germline V gene sequence: CDR1 SGHVS, CDR2 FNYEAQ. CDR3 protein: CASSLVPRLEGPRQETQYF. The CDR3, as DNA: TGTGCCAGCAGCTTAGTCCCGCGACTAGAGGGACCCCGCCAAGAGACCCAGTACTTC. The full variable domain, with the rest looked up from reference TRBV7-6 and TRBJ2-5, is GAGVSQSPRYKVTKRGQDVALRCDPISGHVSLYWYRQALGQGPEFLTYFNYEAQQDKSGLPNDRFSAERPEGSISTLTIQRTEQRDSAMYRCASSLVPRLEGPRQETQYFGPGTRLLVL.

This chain's CDR3 is CASSPPLPQPGQQKETQYF. As DNA, the CDR3 is TGTGCCAGCTCACCACCGCTTCCGCAACCGGGACAGCAAAAAGAGACCCAGTACTTC. This chain uses TRBV7-8 with TRBJ2-5; TRBD1 matches at 7 bases. V shed 8 bases and J 3 bases; nucleotides not matched to a gene: 24. Germline-derived CDR1 and CDR2 are SGHVS and FQNEAQ. This CDR3 comprises 19 residues.

As for this clonotype: A much more abundant neighbour one base away suggests this may be a read error. The chain has TRBV20-1 and TRBJ2-2; the D gene is possibly TRBD2 (5 bases). The V and J ends lost 0 bases and 6 bases respectively, with 17 bases between them. This CDR3 is built from 16 residues. CDR1 is DFQATT and CDR2 is SNEGSKA in the germline V gene (reference sequence). CDR3 sequence reads: CSARDQRPGLAGELFF. CDR3 nucleotide sequence: TGCAGTGCTAGAGATCAGCGGCCAGGTCTGGCCGGGGAGCTGTTTTTT.

As for this clonotype: Given a much more abundant clone one base away, this may be a read error. V is TRBV19 and J is TRBJ1-3; D call uncertain. The germline gives CDR1 LNHDA, CDR2 SQIVND (reference sequence). The CDR3 is 14 amino acids. The CDR3 sequence: CGSDDRGSGNTIYF. CDR3 DNA sequence: TGTGGCAGTGATGACCGCGGCTCTGGAAACACCATATATTTT.

At least ten counts were recorded for this clonotype. This chain uses TRBV15 with TRBJ1-5; D is unresolved. Germline CDR1 LNHNV, CDR2 YYDKDF (reference sequence). Trimming took off 1 base at V and 5 bases at J, with 6 bases between the two ends. The CDR3 length is 13 residues. The CDR3 here is CATSRGEHQPQHF. CDR3 DNA sequence: TGTGCCACCAGCAGAGGAGAACATCAGCCCCAGCATTTT.

The CDR3 sequence: CSVQTGLGTDTQYF. The CDR3 DNA reads TGCAGCGTACAGACAGGGTTGGGCACAGATACGCAGTATTTT. The rearrangement joins TRBV29-1 to TRBJ2-3, with 7 nucleotides matching TRBD1. In germline, CDR1 is SQVTM, CDR2 ANQGSEA. The CDR3 extends over 14 amino acids. V lost 6 bases to trimming and J lost 1 base; unmatched junction nucleotides: 7.

Concerning this clonotype: At one end, the junction sequence differs from germline, possibly due to a read error. This chain joins TRBV7-8 and TRBJ1-6; TRBD1 might be the D (6 bases). The length of the CDR3 is 16 residues. Germline CDR1 SGHVS, CDR2 FQNEAQ. Here the CDR3 DNA reads TGTGCCAGCAGCATAGCGGGGGGGCTGGGTAATTCACCCCTCCACTTT. Protein sequence: CASSIAGGLGNSPLHF. Together with reference TRBV7-8 and TRBJ1-6, the CDR3 gives the full variable domain: GAGVSQSPRYKVAKRGQDVALRCDPISGHVSLFWYQQALGQGPEFLTYFQNEAQLDKSGLPSDRFFAERPEGSVSTLKIQRTQQEDSAVYLCASSIAGGLGNSPLHFGNGTRLTVT.

The count of this clonotype is one. The CDR3 DNA sequence: TGTGCCAGCAGCGTCCCGACAGGGTTGGACTATGGCTACACCTTC. Its translation is CASSVPTGLDYGYTF. The chain is built from TRBV7-9 and TRBJ1-2; the match to TRBD1 covers 7 bases. Trimming cost V 5 bases and J 3 bases; bases outside gene matches: 9. Germline CDR1 reads SEHNR; CDR2 reads FQNEAQ (reference sequence). CDR3 size: 15 residues.

A remark on this clonotype: One end of the junction does not line up with germline, which may come from a read error. The chain joins TRBV10-3 to TRBJ2-7; no firm D call. The CDR3 loop spans 12 amino acids. Germline CDR1 is ENHRY and CDR2 is SYGVKD. The DNA of the CDR3 is TGTGCCAGCAGTTACCTGGCAGGCGAGCAGTACTTC. It is translated as CASSYLAGEQYF.

This clonotype was detected ten times or more. The chain carries TRBV7-8 and TRBJ2-2; 8 nucleotides line up with TRBD1. The V and J ends lost 3 bases and 7 bases, in that order; junction bases with no gene match: 1. CDR1 and CDR2 (germline): SGHVS, FQNEAQ. The CDR3 runs to 13 residues. CDR3 sequence: CASSFGQGGELFF. The CDR3 region has the DNA TGTGCCAGCAGCTTCGGACAGGGCGGGGAGCTGTTTTTT.

Remarks on this clonotype: This may be a read error, as it is one base from a much larger clone. The chain is built from TRBV7-9 and TRBJ2-7; a possible D gene is TRBD2 (5 bases). The J call may be incorrect, as the DNA end agrees better with TRBJ2-1. This CDR3 is built from 15 residues. CDR1 SEHNR and CDR2 FQNEAQ come from the germline V gene (reference sequence). DNA of the CDR3: TGTGCCAGCAGCTTATTGGAGGCGTCCTACAATGAGCAGTTCTTC. This encodes CASSLLEASYNEQFF.

This clonotype came up a few times. This chain connects TRBV29-1 to TRBJ2-5; 8 nucleotides align to TRBD2. The closer fit of TRBJ2-1 to the DNA end suggests the J call may be wrong. Germline values: CDR1 SQVTM, CDR2 ANQGSEA. This CDR3 region has 13 residues. CDR3 bases: TGCAGCGCACGGACTAGCATTACAACTGAGCAGTTCTTC. Encoded protein: CSARTSITTEQFF.

This clonotype was recorded at least ten times. The J gene is TRBJ2-2, the V gene TRBV12-3 or TRBV12-4; D is ambiguous. The V end was cut by 5 bases, the J end by 9 bases, with 16 bases between. The CDR3 length is 14 residues. The CDR3 loop is CASSLSRAGRELFF. In nucleotides, the CDR3 is TGTGCCAGCAGTCTCTCTAGGGCAGGCCGGGAGCTGTTTTTT.

This clonotype was observed at least ten times. The chain combines TRBV5-1 with TRBJ1-1; D call uncertain. The CDR3 is 14 amino acids. The V end was cut by 1 base, the J end by 1 base, with 8 bases between. Germline CDR1 and CDR2: SGHRS and YFSETQ. CDR3 region: CASSLLGANTEAFF. CDR3 in DNA: TGCGCCAGCAGCTTGCTGGGAGCGAACACTGAAGCTTTCTTT.